These 7 T cell receptor beta chains share one sample of origin, sequenced in a study of cytomegalovirus exposure and HLA in healthy donors. Clones were read by immunoSEQ multiplex PCR, and TCRdb kept only the in-frame ones, dropping some. The table includes over 150,000 clones, about 85% detected once. Sequenced: PBMCs. The receptors originated from a man younger than 35 in good health and CMV-seropositive.

This chain uses TRBV30 with TRBJ1-5, with a tentative D call TRBD1 (6 bases). V lost 3 bases to trimming and J lost 4 bases, with 10 bases between them. The CDR3 totals 13 residues. The germline V gene has CDR1 GTSNPN and CDR2 SVGIG (reference sequence). CDR3 in amino acids: CAWRAGVNQPQHF. The DNA of the CDR3 is TGTGCCTGGAGGGCAGGGGTTAATCAGCCCCAGCATTTT.

The chain employs TRBV15 and TRBJ2-7; D remains ambiguous. CDR3 length equals 16 residues. CDR1 is LNHNV, CDR2 YYDKDF, per germline (reference sequence). The V end lost 3 bases, the J end lost 0 bases, and 15 bases lay between the germline ends. CDR3 sequence reads: CATSRAFEESSYEQYF. The CDR3 nucleotides read TGTGCCACCAGCAGGGCCTTTGAGGAGAGCTCCTACGAGCAGTACTTC.

The V call is TRBV7-6, the J call TRBJ2-5; 7 bases line up with TRBD2. The CDR3 spans 13 residues. Germline values: CDR1 SGHVS, CDR2 FNYEAQ. The junction had 7 bases not matched to a gene; V was cut back by 7 bases and J by 5 bases. The CDR3 reads CASKGEGWETQYF. The CDR3 nucleotides are TGTGCCAGCAAAGGGGAGGGGTGGGAGACCCAGTACTTC.

The table lists this clone with a count of one. The chain couples TRBV7-9 to TRBJ1-2; D unclear. The germline V and J ends were trimmed by 4 bases and 7 bases, with 10 bases remaining between them. The CDR3 spans 12 residues. Looked up from germline, CDR1 is SEHNR and CDR2 is FQNEAQ (reference sequence). In nucleotides, the CDR3 is TGTGCCAGCAGCTCCCTAGGTCGTGGCTACACCTTC. Protein product: CASSSLGRGYTF. Full variable domain (rest looked up from reference TRBV7-9 and TRBJ1-2): DTGVSQNPRHKITKRGQNVTFRCDPISEHNRLYWYRQTLGQGPEFLTYFQNEAQLEKSRLLSDRFSAERPKGSFSTLEIQRTEQGDSAMYLCASSSLGRGYTFGSGTRLTVV.

V gene TRBV27 combines with J gene TRBJ2-3; a weak D match, TRBD1 (6 bases). This CDR3 contains 12 residues. V was pared by 8 bases and J by 3 bases, with 9 bases between. Germline CDR1 MNHEY, CDR2 SMNVEV (reference sequence). The CDR3 DNA is TGTGCCAGCGGGGGCAAAACAGATACGCAGTATTTT. Its translation: CASGGKTDTQYF.

This clone has only one observation. Here the CDR3 DNA reads TGTGCCAGCGCGTGGGGGACAGGGACTAACTATGGCTACACCTTC. This codes for CASAWGTGTNYGYTF. The chain is built from TRBV9 and TRBJ1-2; 9 nucleotides line up with TRBD1. Germline CDR1 is SGDLS and CDR2 is YYNGEE. The CDR3 sequence is 15 residues long. J lost 0 bases, V lost 7 bases, and 7 bases had no gene match.

The chain couples TRBV2 to TRBJ2-3, with a possible D match to TRBD2 (5 bases). The length of the CDR3 is 16 residues. Per the germline V gene, CDR1 is SNHLY and CDR2 is FYNNEI. V lost 2 bases, J lost 3 bases, and 15 bases lay in between. CDR3 amino acids: CASSERRDPRTDTQYF. The CDR3 DNA follows: TGTGCCAGCAGTGAACGACGGGATCCTCGAACAGATACGCAGTATTTT.